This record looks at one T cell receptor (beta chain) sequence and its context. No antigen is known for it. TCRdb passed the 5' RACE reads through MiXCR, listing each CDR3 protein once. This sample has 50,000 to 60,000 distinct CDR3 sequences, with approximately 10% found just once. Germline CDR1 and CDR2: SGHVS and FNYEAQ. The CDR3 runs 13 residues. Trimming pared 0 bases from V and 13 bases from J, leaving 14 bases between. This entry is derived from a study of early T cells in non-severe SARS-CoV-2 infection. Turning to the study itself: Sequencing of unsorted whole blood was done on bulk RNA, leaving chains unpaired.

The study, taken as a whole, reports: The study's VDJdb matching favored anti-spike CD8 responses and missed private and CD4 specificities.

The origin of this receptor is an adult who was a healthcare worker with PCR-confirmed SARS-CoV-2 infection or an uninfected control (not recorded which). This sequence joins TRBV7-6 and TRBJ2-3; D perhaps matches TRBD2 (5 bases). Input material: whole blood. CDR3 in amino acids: CASSLADSSREYF. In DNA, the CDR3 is TGTGCCAGCAGCTTAGCGGACTCCTCCCGGGAGTATTTT.